One sample yielded the 5 T cell receptor gamma chains listed below, sequenced in a study of Vδ1+ human thymocytes (dated by TCRdb to 2016 to 2019). Their specific antigens are unknown. Study-level results and caveats: In contrast to oligoclonal peripheral blood repertoires, thymic TRG and TRD repertoires appeared to be highly polyclonal with Gaussian CDR3 length distributions.

Sequencing was carried out with an Illumina MiSeq. RNA was extracted with the RNeasy mini kit and reverse transcribed using Superscript III. To generate the CDR3 amplicons, a multiplex PCR was run using pooled V-gene forward primers together with a constant-region reverse primer that carried Illumina adaptor overhangs. In TCRdb, clones were called once more from the public reads by CATT, and rows of identical DNA were later combined. The sample table shows fewer than 14,000 gamma-chain clones, and around 40% are seen once. The top ten constitute roughly 2% of the sample. The sequenced material came from Vdelta1+ gamma-delta thymocytes from the thymus. The sample's cell subset or site, from its label and the paper: FACS-sorted CD3+ TCRalphabeta- TCRVdelta1+ TCRVdelta2- thymocytes. The receptors here all came from a boy under two years old who had congenital heart surgery.

The chain carries TRGV5 and TRGJ1 or TRGJ2. In the absence of a J gene in TCRdb, the DNA was matched to germline to assign it here. Germline CDR1 and CDR2: VINAFY and YDVSNSKD. J lost 7 bases, V lost 0 bases, and 12 bases had no gene match. The length of the CDR3 is 15 residues. The CDR3 sequence is CATWDRPGMRYKKLF. Written as DNA, the CDR3 is TGTGCCACCTGGGACAGGCCGGGGATGAGGTATAAGAAACTCTTT.

Only a few counts were recorded for this clone. The V gene is TRGV8, the J gene TRGJ1 or TRGJ2. The V and J ends lost 5 bases and 6 bases, in that order; junction bases with no gene match: 7. CDR1 is VENAVY, CDR2 YDSYNSRV, per germline. The CDR3 spans 12 residues. CDR3 nucleotide sequence: TGTGCCACCTGGGCCGCCCGTTATAAGAAACTCTTT. Translating it yields CATWAARYKKLF.

V and J are TRGV9 and TRGJ1 or TRGJ2. No J segment appears in TCRdb, so it was assigned here by matching the sequence to germline. From germline, CDR1 is GITISATS and CDR2 ISYDGTV (reference sequence). V trimming: 3 bases; J trimming: 3 bases; junction bases outside the gene matches: 8. This CDR3 is built from 14 residues. Here the CDR3 reads CALWETCLYYKKLF. The CDR3 DNA follows: TGTGCCTTGTGGGAGACCTGCCTTTATTATAAGAAACTCTTT.

The chain is built from TRGV3 and TRGJ1 or TRGJ2. This CDR3 is built from 13 residues. The germline V gene has CDR1 VTNTFY and CDR2 YDVSTARD (reference sequence). The V segment lost 0 bases and the J segment 8 bases; nucleotides outside the gene matches: 7. CDR3 region: CATWDRPGDKKLF. The CDR3 DNA sequence: TGTGCCACCTGGGACAGGCCCGGGGATAAGAAACTCTTT.

The gene calls are TRGV4 and TRGJP2. The J gene, not given by TCRdb, was assigned here from a germline match of the nucleotide sequence. The CDR3 totals 15 residues. V was pared by 0 bases and J by 4 bases, with 5 bases of the junction left unmatched. The germline V gene has CDR1 EGSTGY and CDR2 YDSYTSSV. Here the CDR3 DNA reads TGTGCCACCTGGGATGGGCCCCCTAGTGATTGGATCAAGACGTTT. Protein sequence: CATWDGPPSDWIKTF.